Following are 9 T cell receptor beta chains from one sample sequenced in a study of vaccination and CD4 T cells after COVID-19 (dated by TCRdb to between 2021 and 2022). Receptor libraries were prepared by PCR. The run used an Illumina iSeq 100. DNA from cultured CD4+ T cells underwent TCR sequencing with the Oncomine TCR Beta short-read assay at the Johns Hopkins FTIC core. The raw public data were reprocessed by TCRdb itself: fastp quality trimming at Q25, MiXCR clonotype calling, in-frame beta chains only. Rows with one shared CDR3 protein collapse into an entry with the most common genes and DNA. For this sample the table gives fewer than 4,500 distinct CDR3 sequences, of which over 35% were detected only once. Jointly, the top ten make up roughly 33% of the sample. These receptors are not linked to any known antigen. The label giving this sample's treatment or condition can be read as: roughly 10-day PBMC culture with coronavirus spike peptide pools or control peptides (ViraFEST assay).

The sample consisted of CD4+ T cells from blood, cultured in vitro. The receptors come from a human donor who had recovered from COVID-19.

This clonotype is medium-sized in the sample. The chain is built from TRBV18 and TRBJ1-1; possible D gene TRBD1, 5 bases. Trimming pared 5 bases from V and 0 bases from J, leaving 16 bases between. CDR1 KGHSH and CDR2 LQKENI come from the germline V gene. This CDR3 has 16 amino acids. In DNA form, the CDR3 reads TGTGCCAGCTCAACCTCGGGACGACCGGTGAACACTGAAGCTTTCTTT. Protein sequence: CASSTSGRPVNTEAFF.

This clonotype is medium-sized in the sample. The chain employs TRBV7-2 and TRBJ1-3; a weak D match, TRBD1 (5 bases). The CDR3 is 17 residues long. Trimming took 5 bases from V and 7 from J, leaving 24 bases between them. Germline V gene sequence: CDR1 SGHTA, CDR2 FQGNSA. Here the CDR3 DNA reads TGTGCCAGCAGCCCTGGTCCGGGTCGGGGTGAGGGGAACACCATATATTTT. It is translated as CASSPGPGRGEGNTIYF. Together with reference TRBV7-2 and TRBJ1-3, the CDR3 gives the full variable domain: GAGVSQSPSNKVTEKGKDVELRCDPISGHTALYWYRQSLGQGLEFLIYFQGNSAPDKSGLPSDRFSAERTGGSVSTLTIQRTQQEDSAVYLCASSPGPGRGEGNTIYFGEGSWLTVV.

This rearrangement joins TRBV20-1 to TRBJ2-1, with 7 bases identical to TRBD2. The germline V gene has CDR1 DFQATT and CDR2 SNEGSKA (reference sequence). The V and J ends lost 3 bases and 8 bases, in that order; junction bases with no gene match: 4. The CDR3 contains 12 residues. CDR3 loop: CSASPAGYEQFF. The DNA for the CDR3 is TGCAGTGCTAGTCCAGCGGGGTATGAGCAGTTCTTC.

The rearrangement uses TRBV6-1 and TRBJ2-5; TRBD1 agrees at 10 bases. Germline V gene data show CDR1 as MNHNS and CDR2 as SASEGT. The CDR3 is 16 amino acids. With 3 bases clipped from V and 3 bases from J, the junction kept 7 bases outside the gene matches. The chain's CDR3 is CASSDFRQGAKETQYF. DNA for the CDR3: TGTGCCAGCAGTGATTTTAGACAGGGGGCTAAAGAGACCCAGTACTTC.

This chain joins TRBV7-2 and TRBJ2-3; TRBD2 aligns across 7 bases. Germline CDR1 is SGHTA and CDR2 is FQGNSA. V was pared by 5 bases and J by 4 bases, with 12 bases of the junction left unmatched. The CDR3 spans 16 residues. CDR3 in amino acids: CASSAKGRSGADTQYF. CDR3 sequence (DNA): TGTGCCAGCAGCGCTAAGGGGAGGAGCGGGGCAGATACGCAGTATTTT.

This clonotype was observed a single time. This chain uses TRBV7-9 with TRBJ2-7; D might be TRBD2 (6 bases). V lost 8 bases and J lost 6, with 14 bases in between. CDR1 SEHNR and CDR2 FQNEAQ come from the germline V gene (reference sequence). This CDR3 contains 12 residues. The DNA of the CDR3 is TGTGCCAGCGCCCCACGGAGGGGCGAGCAGTACTTC. Its protein product is CASAPRRGEQYF.

This clonotype has just a few counts. This chain links TRBV2 with TRBJ1-2; no clear D gene. The germline gives CDR1 SNHLY, CDR2 FYNNEI. There are 14 residues in the CDR3. The germline V and J ends were trimmed by 11 bases and 0 bases, with 16 bases remaining between them. The chain's CDR3 is CADHQAKANYGYTF. As DNA, the CDR3 is TGTGCCGACCACCAGGCCAAAGCTAACTATGGCTACACCTTC.

This clonotype qualifies as medium-sized. The chain joins TRBV11-2 to TRBJ2-5, with TRBD2 matching 8 bases. The V gene's germline CDR1 is SGHAT and CDR2 FQNNGV. After removal of 5 bases from V and 4 bases from J, the junction contained 9 bases not matched to a gene. There are 15 residues in the CDR3. The CDR3 bases are TGTGCCAGCAGCCCCGGCGGGACTAGAACAGAGACCCAGTACTTC. It specifies CASSPGGTRTETQYF.

The chain joins TRBV12-3 or TRBV12-4 to TRBJ1-2, with D uncertain. There are 12 residues in the CDR3. V was pared by 3 bases and J by 2 bases, with 4 bases between. Written as DNA, the CDR3 is TGTGCCAGCAGTTTCGGAAACTATGGCTACACCTTC. Protein: CASSFGNYGYTF.